Below, 30 T cell receptor beta chains from the same sample are listed, as sequenced in a study of T cell changes during pregnancy in multiple sclerosis. Measured with immunoSEQ multiplex PCR; TCRdb has only the in-frame clones, and not every one. The sample lists approximately 57,000 clones, 75% to 95% seen once, with 3.6% in the top ten. This material consisted of peripheral blood, taken after pregnancy. These receptors were collected from a female donor in good health, enrolled as a control in a pregnancy study.

The table lists this clone with a count of one. The chain carries TRBV5-1 and TRBJ2-7; 12 bases map to TRBD2. CDR3 length: 16 residues. V lost 0 bases to trimming and J lost 1 base; unmatched junction nucleotides: 2. The V gene's germline CDR1 is SGHRS and CDR2 YFSETQ. The CDR3 sequence is CASSLGLAGDSYEQYF. As DNA, the CDR3 is TGCGCCAGCAGCTTGGGACTAGCGGGAGATTCCTACGAGCAGTACTTC.

This rearrangement joins TRBV25-1 to TRBJ2-5; a possible D gene is TRBD2 (6 bases). Germline-derived CDR1 and CDR2 are MGHDK and SYGVNS. The CDR3 spans 11 residues. V was pared by 8 bases and J by 9 bases, with 13 bases between. The CDR3 nucleotides read TGTGCCAGCGTGGCAGGAGGGGCCCAGTACTTC. Protein: CASVAGGAQYF.

The chain carries TRBV29-1 and TRBJ1-1; 11 positions match TRBD1. Germline CDR1 reads SQVTM; CDR2 reads ANQGSEA. The CDR3 length is 14 residues. Trimming at V came to 6 bases and at J to 6 bases, leaving 9 bases not matched to a gene. This CDR3 reads CSVPGQGARAEAFF. CDR3 DNA sequence: TGCAGCGTCCCTGGACAGGGGGCGCGGGCTGAAGCTTTCTTT.

This rearrangement joins TRBV5-5 to TRBJ1-1; unclear D gene. Deletions cut 4 bases from V and 6 bases from J, with 10 bases between. Germline CDR1 is SGHKS and CDR2 is YYEKEE (reference sequence). CDR3 size: 12 residues. CDR3 coding DNA: TGTGCCAGCAGCATGGGCGTGGCTGAAGCTTTCTTT. Its translation is CASSMGVAEAFF.

This chain connects TRBV6-5 to TRBJ1-5; no firm D call. Germline assignment: CDR1 MNHEY and CDR2 SVGAGI. This CDR3 has 13 amino acids. V lost 4 bases and J 2 bases, leaving 6 bases between the germline ends. CDR3 protein: CASSLFGNQPQHF. The CDR3 nucleotides are TGTGCCAGCAGTTTATTTGGCAATCAGCCCCAGCATTTT.

This chain joins TRBV4-3 and TRBJ2-3, with D possibly matching TRBD1 (6 bases). This CDR3 is 15 amino acids long. Germline V CDR1 and CDR2: LGHNA, YSLEER. Trimming removed 0 bases at V and 2 bases at J, with 9 bases between. CDR3 in amino acids: CASSQEDSVTDTQYF. CDR3 DNA sequence: TGCGCCAGCAGCCAAGAGGACAGCGTCACAGATACGCAGTATTTT.

V gene TRBV21-1 combines with J gene TRBJ1-1. TRBV21-1 is marked as a pseudogene. CDR3 length equals 14 residues. This chain's CDR3 is CASSKGGGRRGAFF. The DNA of the CDR3 is TGTGCCAGCAGCAAAGGTGGCGGGCGCCGGGGAGCTTTCTTT.

V gene TRBV9 combines with J gene TRBJ2-2, with 9 nucleotides matching TRBD1. V lost 3 bases and J lost 7; bases outside the gene matches: 10. This CDR3 region has 16 residues. CDR1 is SGDLS, CDR2 YYNGEE, per germline. CDR3 in DNA: TGTGCCAGCAGCGACTCGGGACAGGGAGTTCTCGGGGAGCTGTTTTTT. Residues: CASSDSGQGVLGELFF.

This clone was found once. The rearrangement links TRBV4-2 to TRBJ2-7, with 11 bases lining up with TRBD2. V lost 8 bases to trimming and J lost 3 bases; unmatched junction nucleotides: 9. The CDR3 covers 15 residues. Germline assignment: CDR1 LGHNA and CDR2 YNFKEQ. The CDR3 loop is CASGSGGAVNYEQYF. CDR3 sequence (DNA): TGTGCCAGCGGTAGCGGGGGGGCCGTAAACTACGAGCAGTACTTC.

This chain uses TRBV29-1 with TRBJ1-3, with D possibly TRBD1 on 6 matching bases. Trimming removed 3 bases from V and 4 bases from J, with 10 bases in between. The CDR3 spans 13 residues. Germline CDR1 and CDR2: SQVTM and ANQGSEA. CDR3 DNA: TGCAGCGTTGACCTTGGACAGGGAAACACCATATATTTT. Protein sequence: CSVDLGQGNTIYF.

V and J are TRBV4-3 and TRBJ2-1; D unresolved. V lost 0 bases and J lost 2, with 14 bases in between. CDR3 length equals 17 residues. The germline gives CDR1 LGHNA, CDR2 YSLEER. The chain's CDR3 is CASSQDLLVSTYNEQFF. The CDR3 coding sequence is TGCGCCAGCAGCCAAGACCTCTTAGTTTCTACCTACAATGAGCAGTTCTTC.

The V call is TRBV27, the J call TRBJ1-1; 7 nucleotides agree with TRBD1. V was clipped by 5 bases and J by 0 bases; unmatched bases: 9. Germline assignment: CDR1 MNHEY and CDR2 SMNVEV (reference sequence). The CDR3 is 16 amino acids. The CDR3 spells CASSLVPTGMNTEAFF. CDR3 nucleotide sequence: TGTGCCAGCAGTCTAGTCCCGACAGGGATGAACACTGAAGCTTTCTTT.

The V and J genes are TRBV4-2 and TRBJ2-7, with 10 bases that match TRBD2. In germline, CDR1 is LGHNA, CDR2 YNFKEQ. The CDR3 spans 16 residues. V was pared by 0 bases and J by 2 bases, with 4 bases of the junction left unmatched. The CDR3: CASSQDLAGATYEQYF. CDR3 nucleotide sequence: TGTGCCAGCAGCCAAGACCTAGCGGGAGCGACCTACGAGCAGTACTTC.

The V and J genes are TRBV7-3 and TRBJ2-2; 8 bases line up with TRBD2. This CDR3 is built from 17 residues. Looked up from germline, CDR1 is SGHTA and CDR2 is FQGTGA. V lost 5 bases to trimming and J lost 4 bases; unmatched junction nucleotides: 12. The CDR3 reads CASSPLPGGPATGELFF. The CDR3 nucleotides read TGTGCCAGCAGCCCCCTCCCGGGGGGGCCGGCCACCGGGGAGCTGTTTTTT.

The V call is TRBV6-5, the J call TRBJ2-3, with 8 bases fitting TRBD2. V shed 6 bases, J shed 4 bases, and the junction held 6 bases outside the gene matches. Germline CDR1 MNHEY, CDR2 SVGAGI. The CDR3 spans 14 residues. The CDR3 reads CASRMGGGPDTQYF. In DNA, the CDR3 is TGTGCCAGCAGGATGGGCGGGGGGCCAGATACGCAGTATTTT.

The J gene is TRBJ2-3, the V gene TRBV30; 9 bases are a match to TRBD2. J was trimmed by 0 bases and V by 5 bases; bases with no gene match: 6. Germline values: CDR1 GTSNPN, CDR2 SVGIG (reference sequence). This CDR3 has 15 amino acids. In DNA form, the CDR3 reads TGTGCCTGGCATTTAGCGGGGGCTAGCACAGATACGCAGTATTTT. Encoded protein: CAWHLAGASTDTQYF.

This chain joins TRBV7-8 and TRBJ2-7, with 10 bases lining up with TRBD1. Germline V gene sequence: CDR1 SGHVS, CDR2 FQNEAQ. There are 13 residues in the CDR3. V shed 4 bases and J 4 bases; nucleotides not matched to a gene: 1. The CDR3 region is CASSWDRGYEQYF. For the CDR3, the DNA is TGTGCCAGCAGCTGGGACAGGGGATACGAGCAGTACTTC.

The chain uses TRBV4-2 and TRBJ2-7; D possibly corresponds to TRBD1 (6 bases). V was shortened by 4 bases and J by 2 bases, with 21 bases between the two germline ends. Germline CDR1 LGHNA, CDR2 YNFKEQ. This CDR3 spans 17 amino acids. The CDR3 is CASSLEVGTSLPYEQYF. The DNA of the CDR3 is TGTGCCAGCAGCCTCGAGGTGGGGACATCACTCCCCTACGAGCAGTACTTC.

The CDR3 DNA follows: TGTGCCAGCAGTCCCGGGACAGGGACTGAGACCCAGTACTTC. Its translation: CASSPGTGTETQYF. The gene calls are TRBV28 and TRBJ2-5; 9 bases fit TRBD1. CDR1 is MDHEN, CDR2 SYDVKM, per germline. The CDR3 spans 14 residues. The J segment lost 5 bases and the V segment lost 5 bases, leaving 6 bases of the junction unmatched.

This clone was seen once. The chain is built from TRBV27 and TRBJ2-3; D gene ambiguous. Germline assignment: CDR1 MNHEY and CDR2 SMNVEV (reference sequence). The CDR3 is 14 residues long. The V end lost 6 bases, the J end lost 2 bases, and 12 bases lay between the germline ends. The CDR3, as DNA: TGTGCCAGCAGCTCAGGATTGTCCACAGATACGCAGTATTTT. It is translated as CASSSGLSTDTQYF.

The chain links TRBV7-3 to TRBJ2-1; 9 nucleotides line up with TRBD1. V lost 4 bases and J lost 7; bases outside the gene matches: 2. This CDR3 spans 13 amino acids. Germline assignment: CDR1 SGHTA and CDR2 FQGTGA. CDR3 loop: CASSSGQGNEQFF. The CDR3 coding sequence is TGTGCCAGCAGCTCAGGACAGGGGAATGAGCAGTTCTTC.

V and J are TRBV5-4 and TRBJ1-1; D gene uncertain. The germline V and J ends were trimmed by 0 bases and 1 base, with 7 bases remaining between them. Germline assignment: CDR1 SGHNT and CDR2 YYREEE (reference sequence). This CDR3 contains 14 residues. For the CDR3, the DNA is TGTGCCAGCAGCTTGGTGGCGGGGAACACTGAAGCTTTCTTT. Its translation: CASSLVAGNTEAFF.

The chain uses TRBV18 and TRBJ2-7; TRBD1 matches at 7 bases. Germline V gives CDR1 KGHSH, CDR2 LQKENI. CDR3 size: 14 residues. V lost 3 bases and J lost 2; bases outside the gene matches: 4. The DNA of the CDR3 is TGTGCCAGCTCACCTTCACAGGGGCCCTACGAGCAGTACTTC. Translated, it gives CASSPSQGPYEQYF.

The V call is TRBV20-1, the J call TRBJ2-1; perhaps TRBD1 as D (6 bases). Trimming shortened V by 8 bases and J by 6 bases, and 11 bases separated the two germline ends. This CDR3 spans 11 amino acids. Germline V CDR1 and CDR2: DFQATT, SNEGSKA (reference sequence). The CDR3 DNA follows: TGCAGTCCACAGACAGGCAATGAGCAGTTCTTC. Translating gives CSPQTGNEQFF.

The chain joins TRBV5-1 to TRBJ2-5; possible D gene TRBD1, 6 bases. V was cut by 0 bases and J by 5 bases, with 14 bases left in between. Germline CDR1 SGHRS, CDR2 YFSETQ. There are 15 residues in the CDR3. This chain's CDR3 is CASSLEGDIGETQYF. CDR3 in DNA: TGCGCCAGCAGCTTGGAGGGGGACATCGGGGAGACCCAGTACTTC. Looking up the rest from reference TRBV5-1 and TRBJ2-5 gives the full variable domain: KAGVTQTPRYLIKTRGQQVTLSCSPISGHRSVSWYQQTPGQGLQFLFEYFSETQRNKGNFPGRFSGRQFSNSRSEMNVSTLELGDSALYLCASSLEGDIGETQYFGPGTRLLVL.

In its sample, this clone was seen a few times. The V gene is TRBV10-3, the J gene TRBJ2-2; D possibly corresponds to TRBD2 (5 bases). The CDR3 sequence is 13 residues long. Per germline, CDR1 ENHRY and CDR2 SYGVKD. V shed 8 bases and J shed 1 base, with 8 bases lying between them. DNA for the CDR3: TGTGCCATCGACGAGGGGAACACCGGGGAGCTGTTTTTT. Translated, it gives CAIDEGNTGELFF.

This clone has a handful of counts. V and J are TRBV10-3 and TRBJ1-1; the match to TRBD1 covers 8 bases. The CDR3 is 11 amino acids. Germline V CDR1 and CDR2: ENHRY, SYGVKD. The V and J ends lost 6 bases and 11 bases, in that order; junction bases with no gene match: 5. The CDR3 bases are TGTGCCATCAGCTTGGGACAGGCCGCTTTCTTT. Protein: CAISLGQAAFF.

J is TRBJ1-1 and V is TRBV30; the D gene is possibly TRBD1 (6 bases). Germline V gives CDR1 GTSNPN, CDR2 SVGIG (reference sequence). V was shortened by 4 bases and J by 3 bases, with 30 bases between the two germline ends. This CDR3 spans 19 amino acids. The CDR3 DNA follows: TGTGCCTGGATGAGCTCGCGAAGGGGGTCGAGGGTTGAGGACACTGAAGCTTTCTTT. Translating it yields CAWMSSRRGSRVEDTEAFF.

V usage is TRBV7-9 and J usage is TRBJ2-7; a possible D gene is TRBD2 (7 bases). Germline V gives CDR1 SEHNR, CDR2 FQNEAQ (reference sequence). The CDR3 loop spans 15 amino acids. V lost 1 base to trimming and J lost 3 bases, with 13 bases between them. The CDR3: CASSLGQGGDYEQYF. The CDR3 DNA follows: TGTGCCAGCAGCTTAGGTCAAGGGGGGGACTACGAGCAGTACTTC. The full variable domain, in which reference TRBV7-9 and TRBJ2-7 provide the parts outside the CDR3, is DTGVSQNPRHKITKRGQNVTFRCDPISEHNRLYWYRQTLGQGPEFLTYFQNEAQLEKSRLLSDRFSAERPKGSFSTLEIQRTEQGDSAMYLCASSLGQGGDYEQYFGPGTRLTVT.

V gene TRBV27 combines with J gene TRBJ2-1; 9 bases match TRBD1. CDR1 MNHEY and CDR2 SMNVEV come from the germline V gene (reference sequence). The V gene end was trimmed by 7 bases and the J gene end by 5 bases; junction bases not matched to a gene: 9. The CDR3 consists of 15 residues. The DNA of the CDR3 is TGTGCCAGCATCCCGGACAGGGGTCGAAACAATGAGCAGTTCTTC. Translation gives CASIPDRGRNNEQFF.